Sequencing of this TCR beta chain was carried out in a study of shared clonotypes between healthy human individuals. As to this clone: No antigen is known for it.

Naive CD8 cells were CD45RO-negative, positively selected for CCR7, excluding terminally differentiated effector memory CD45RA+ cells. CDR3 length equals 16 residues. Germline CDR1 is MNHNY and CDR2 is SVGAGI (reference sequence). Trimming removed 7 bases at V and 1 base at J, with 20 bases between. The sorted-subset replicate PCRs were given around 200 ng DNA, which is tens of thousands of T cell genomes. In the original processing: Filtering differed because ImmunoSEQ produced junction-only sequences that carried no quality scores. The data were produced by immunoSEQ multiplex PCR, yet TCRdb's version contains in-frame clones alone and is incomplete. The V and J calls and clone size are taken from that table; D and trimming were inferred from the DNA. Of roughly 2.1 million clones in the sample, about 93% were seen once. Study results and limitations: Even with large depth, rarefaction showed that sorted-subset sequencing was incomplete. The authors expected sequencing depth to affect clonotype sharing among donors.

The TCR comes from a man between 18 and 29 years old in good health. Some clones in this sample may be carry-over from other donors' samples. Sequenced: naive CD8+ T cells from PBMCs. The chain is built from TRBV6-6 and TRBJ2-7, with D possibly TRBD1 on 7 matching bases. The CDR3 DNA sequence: TGTGCCAGCATCTTTAGTGGAGGGGGCCGTTCCTACGAGCAGTACTTC. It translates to CASIFSGGGRSYEQYF.